This T cell receptor (beta chain) was sequenced for a study of cytomegalovirus exposure and HLA in healthy donors. Across the whole study: Caucasian-associated ancestry cluster membership applied to under 85% of 398 genotyped donors.

The primer mix had 60 Vbeta and 13 Jbeta primers. Measured with immunoSEQ multiplex PCR; TCRdb has only the in-frame clones, and not every one. The table shows about 230,000 clones, with 77% occurring only once. A single count supports this clone. The origin of this receptor is a woman aged 55-70 years in good health and CMV-seropositive. Sequencing was performed on PBMCs.

CDR3 sequence: CASSSSGTVSGEQYF. The CDR3 DNA reads as TGCGCCAGCAGCAGCTCCGGGACTGTGTCGGGGGAGCAGTACTTC. V gene TRBV5-1 combines with J gene TRBJ2-7; possible D gene TRBD2, 6 bases. This CDR3 spans 15 amino acids. CDR1 and CDR2 from the germline V gene are SGHRS and YFSETQ. The ends were cut back, 4 bases at V and 7 bases at J, with 21 bases in the middle.